A selection of T cell receptor beta chains follows, all from one sample in a study of T cell responses to AZD1222 COVID-19 vaccine. Method: immunoSEQ multiplex PCR; TCRdb's copy keeps in-frame clones and lacks some. The sample holds roughly 160,000 clones, over 75% seen once. This specimen consisted of peripheral blood, obtained on day 0 of AZD1222 vaccination. Receptor source: an adult in good health. The CDR3 runs from the conserved cysteine through the conserved F or W. Fields, in order: J gene, clone size, D gene, V gene, CDR3 DNA, CDR3 protein. A D gene is named only where the DNA matches it firmly. Size is omitted from some rows. Given values are once, few, many or a class for expanded clones.

J gene: TRBJ1-4
clone size: -
D gene: TRBD1
V gene: TRBV5-6
CDR3 DNA: TGTGCCAGCAGCTTAATCTTACCGGGACAGGGGGATGAAAAACTGTTTTTT
CDR3 protein: CASSLILPGQGDEKLFF

J gene: TRBJ2-2
clone size: -
D gene: -
V gene: TRBV7-3
CDR3 DNA: TGTGCCAGCAGCTTAATGGGGAACACCGGGGAGCTGTTTTTT
CDR3 protein: CASSLMGNTGELFF

J gene: TRBJ1-1
clone size: -
D gene: -
V gene: TRBV7-9
CDR3 DNA: TGTGCCAGCAGCTCCCAGGGAGGAGTGACTGAAGCTTTCTTT
CDR3 protein: CASSSQGGVTEAFF

J gene: TRBJ1-2
clone size: -
D gene: -
V gene: TRBV9
CDR3 DNA: TGTGCCAGCAGCCCAAATTGGGGTATTGGGACGGACCGTAATGGCTACACCTTC
CDR3 protein: CASSPNWGIGTDRNGYTF

J gene: TRBJ2-1
clone size: -
D gene: -
V gene: TRBV5-1
CDR3 DNA: TGCGCCAGCAGCTTGGAGGGGTTAACTTACAATGAGCAGTTCTTC
CDR3 protein: CASSLEGLTYNEQFF

J gene: TRBJ2-5
clone size: once
D gene: -
V gene: TRBV9
CDR3 DNA: TGTGCCAGCAGCGGACCCCAAGGGGGGGCTCAAGAGACCCAGTACTTC
CDR3 protein: CASSGPQGGAQETQYF

J gene: TRBJ1-4
clone size: -
D gene: TRBD1
V gene: TRBV19
CDR3 DNA: TGTGCCAGTAGTATGACAGGGTCTAGCAAAAAACTGTTTTTT
CDR3 protein: CASSMTGSSKKLFF

J gene: TRBJ2-7
clone size: -
D gene: -
V gene: TRBV7-2
CDR3 DNA: TGTGCCAGCAGCTTAGGGGGGGCTTCCTACGAGCAGTACTTC
CDR3 protein: CASSLGGASYEQYF

J gene: TRBJ2-3
clone size: -
D gene: TRBD1
V gene: TRBV4-1
CDR3 DNA: TGCGCCAGCAGCCCCGCGGGACAGGGGAGCGATACGCAGTATTTT
CDR3 protein: CASSPAGQGSDTQYF

J gene: TRBJ1-4
clone size: -
D gene: -
V gene: TRBV18
CDR3 DNA: TGTGCCAGCTCCCTCGGAGGGTCGGGCGAAAAACTGTTTTTT
CDR3 protein: CASSLGGSGEKLFF

J gene: TRBJ1-4
clone size: -
D gene: TRBD1
V gene: TRBV2
CDR3 DNA: TGTGCCAGCAGTGAAGCCCAGGGACAGAATGAAAAACTGTTTTTT
CDR3 protein: CASSEAQGQNEKLFF

J gene: TRBJ1-5
clone size: -
D gene: -
V gene: TRBV10-3
CDR3 DNA: TGTGCCATCAGTGAAAACGTCGCGGTGTGGAATCAGCCCCAGCATTTT
CDR3 protein: CAISENVAVWNQPQHF

J gene: TRBJ1-2
clone size: -
D gene: -
V gene: TRBV18
CDR3 DNA: TGTGCCAGCTCACCGGGCGGTAGGGGCAACCGGGCCCATGGCTACACCTTC
CDR3 protein: CASSPGGRGNRAHGYTF

J gene: TRBJ2-1
clone size: -
D gene: -
V gene: TRBV19
CDR3 DNA: TGTGCCAGTAGTATCCTCCTCGGGAGCTCCTACAATGAGCAGTTCTTC
CDR3 protein: CASSILLGSSYNEQFF

J gene: TRBJ2-3
clone size: -
D gene: TRBD1
V gene: TRBV11-3
CDR3 DNA: TGTGCCAGCAGCCCCGGGGGACAGGTCAGCACAGATACGCAGTATTTT
CDR3 protein: CASSPGGQVSTDTQYF

J gene: TRBJ1-6
clone size: -
D gene: -
V gene: TRBV11-3
CDR3 DNA: TGTGCCAGCAGCTTGGTCAGGAGTAATTCACCCCTCCACTTT
CDR3 protein: CASSLVRSNSPLHF

J gene: TRBJ1-5
clone size: -
D gene: -
V gene: TRBV2
CDR3 DNA: TGTGCCAGCAGCCGACTGAGAAGGGCCCAGCATTTT
CDR3 protein: CASSRLRRAQHF

J gene: TRBJ2-1
clone size: -
D gene: -
V gene: TRBV11-2
CDR3 DNA: TGTGCCAGCAGCTTGGGAAGTGAGCAGTTCTTC
CDR3 protein: CASSLGSEQFF

J gene: TRBJ1-3
clone size: -
D gene: -
V gene: TRBV7-2
CDR3 DNA: TGTGCCAGCAGCTTACATCAGGGAGCTGGAAACACCATATATTTT
CDR3 protein: CASSLHQGAGNTIYF

J gene: TRBJ1-2
clone size: -
D gene: TRBD1
V gene: TRBV19
CDR3 DNA: TGTGCCAGCAGTTACAGGGGCCGGGGCTACACCTTC
CDR3 protein: CASSYRGRGYTF

J gene: TRBJ1-3
clone size: -
D gene: TRBD1
V gene: TRBV9
CDR3 DNA: TGTGCCAGCAGCTCTAGTACCGGGACAGGGGTCGGTGGAAACACCATATATTTT
CDR3 protein: CASSSSTGTGVGGNTIYF

J gene: TRBJ1-1
clone size: -
D gene: -
V gene: TRBV12-3/TRBV12-4
CDR3 DNA: TGTGCCAGCGGCCAGGACAGGAACACTGAAGCTTTCTTT
CDR3 protein: CASGQDRNTEAFF

J gene: TRBJ1-5
clone size: -
D gene: -
V gene: TRBV4-2
CDR3 DNA: TGTGCCAGCAGCCAAGCCCAGGGGTATAGCAATCAGCCCCAGCATTTT
CDR3 protein: CASSQAQGYSNQPQHF

J gene: TRBJ2-7
clone size: -
D gene: TRBD2
V gene: TRBV14
CDR3 DNA: TGTGCCAGCAGCCAGCTAGCGGGGGGTTACGAGCAGTACTTC
CDR3 protein: CASSQLAGGYEQYF

J gene: TRBJ1-3
clone size: once
D gene: -
V gene: TRBV19
CDR3 DNA: TGTGCCAGTAGTCCCCGCACGCGACACACCATATATTTT
CDR3 protein: CASSPRTRHTIYF

J gene: TRBJ2-2
clone size: -
D gene: -
V gene: TRBV27
CDR3 DNA: TGTGCCAGCAGTTTTTTAGGAGGACCGAACACCGGGGAGCTGTTTTTT
CDR3 protein: CASSFLGGPNTGELFF

J gene: TRBJ2-5
clone size: -
D gene: -
V gene: TRBV5-1
CDR3 DNA: TGCGCCAGCAGCCTTGGACTTTCCCAAGAGACCCAGTACTTC
CDR3 protein: CASSLGLSQETQYF

J gene: TRBJ1-1
clone size: -
D gene: -
V gene: TRBV28
CDR3 DNA: TGTGCCAGCAGTGCCTCGATGAACACTGAAGCTTTCTTT
CDR3 protein: CASSASMNTEAFF

J gene: TRBJ1-5
clone size: -
D gene: -
V gene: TRBV6-5
CDR3 DNA: TGTGCCAGCAGTTCCATTTTAGCTGAGCCCCAGCATTTT
CDR3 protein: CASSSILAEPQHF

J gene: TRBJ2-1
clone size: -
D gene: -
V gene: TRBV6-8
CDR3 DNA: TGTGCCAGCAGTTCACCCGCTGAGCAGTTCTTC
CDR3 protein: CASSSPAEQFF

J gene: TRBJ1-2
clone size: -
D gene: TRBD1
V gene: TRBV19
CDR3 DNA: TGTGCCAGTAGTCCCGACAGGGTGGACTATGGCTACACCTTC
CDR3 protein: CASSPDRVDYGYTF

J gene: TRBJ1-6
clone size: -
D gene: TRBD1
V gene: TRBV6-2/TRBV6-3
CDR3 DNA: TGTGCCAGCAGTTCCGGGACAGTCCGCGCGGGGAATTCACCCCTCCACTTT
CDR3 protein: CASSSGTVRAGNSPLHF

J gene: TRBJ1-1
clone size: -
D gene: -
V gene: TRBV7-2
CDR3 DNA: TGTGCCAGCAGCTTAGTTCTAGGGAACACTGAAGCTTTCTTT
CDR3 protein: CASSLVLGNTEAFF

J gene: TRBJ2-5
clone size: once
D gene: TRBD1
V gene: TRBV5-1
CDR3 DNA: TGCGCCAGCAGCTTCGGACAGGGGTACCAAGAGACCCAGTACTTC
CDR3 protein: CASSFGQGYQETQYF

J gene: TRBJ2-1
clone size: once
D gene: -
V gene: TRBV6-5
CDR3 DNA: TGTGCCAGCAGGATCGACAGGGAGGCACCCTATGAGCAGTTCTTC
CDR3 protein: CASRIDREAPYEQFF

J gene: TRBJ1-2
clone size: -
D gene: -
V gene: TRBV5-4
CDR3 DNA: TGTGCCAGCAGCTTGCCCACCCTCGGGACTGGCTACACCTTC
CDR3 protein: CASSLPTLGTGYTF

J gene: TRBJ2-3
clone size: -
D gene: -
V gene: TRBV6-5
CDR3 DNA: TGTGCCAGCAGAAAAGCGATCACAGATACGCAGTATTTT
CDR3 protein: CASRKAITDTQYF

J gene: TRBJ1-5
clone size: -
D gene: -
V gene: TRBV7-3
CDR3 DNA: TGTGCCAGCAGCTTAACAGCGAATCAGCCCCAGCATTTT
CDR3 protein: CASSLTANQPQHF

J gene: TRBJ2-6
clone size: once
D gene: TRBD2
V gene: TRBV3-1/TRBV3-2
CDR3 DNA: TGTGCCAGCAGCCGGGTTGCGGGGCGGGGGGCCCCCAGCTCTGGGGCCAACGTCCTGACTTTC
CDR3 protein: CASSRVAGRGAPSSGANVLTF

J gene: TRBJ2-3
clone size: -
D gene: -
V gene: TRBV4-2
CDR3 DNA: TGTGCCAGCAGCCAAGATCTGGCAAGAAGCACAGATACGCAGTATTTT
CDR3 protein: CASSQDLARSTDTQYF

J gene: TRBJ2-7
clone size: -
D gene: TRBD2
V gene: TRBV2
CDR3 DNA: TGTGCCAGCAGTGAAGCGCATCGGGGGGGAGACACCTACGAGCAGTACTTC
CDR3 protein: CASSEAHRGGDTYEQYF

J gene: TRBJ2-5
clone size: few
D gene: -
V gene: TRBV6-5
CDR3 DNA: TGTGCCAGCAGTTACTCGAGCGGCTCGGTAGAGACCCAGTACTTC
CDR3 protein: CASSYSSGSVETQYF

J gene: TRBJ2-7
clone size: -
D gene: TRBD1
V gene: TRBV6-4
CDR3 DNA: TGTGCCAGCAGCCAGAGGGCAGGGGGTCCCTACGAGCAGTACTTC
CDR3 protein: CASSQRAGGPYEQYF

J gene: TRBJ1-2
clone size: once
D gene: -
V gene: TRBV7-2
CDR3 DNA: TGTGCCAGCAGCAACCAGGGAATGGGGGGCTACACCTTC
CDR3 protein: CASSNQGMGGYTF